A single sample is the source of the 23 T cell receptor beta chains below, sequenced in a study of T cell repertoires in cytomegalovirus infection. Antigens of these TCRs are unknown. TCRdb re-analysed the reads in MiXCR, keeping a single row per CDR3 protein. This table has some 700,000 distinct CDR3 sequences, about 33% appearing once. This material consisted of cultured PBMCs, taken from culture after CMV antigen stimulation. These receptors all come from a human donor in good health (CMV status not recorded). Some clones in this sample may be carry-over from other donors' samples.

The chain carries TRBV5-4 and TRBJ2-4; the D is unclear. Germline CDR1 is SGHNT and CDR2 is YYREEE (reference sequence). V lost 0 bases, J lost 4 bases, and 8 bases lay in between. The CDR3 is 14 amino acids. The CDR3 is CASSLANQKNIQYF. CDR3 bases: TGTGCCAGCAGCTTGGCGAATCAGAAAAACATTCAGTACTTC.

The genes are TRBV10-3 and TRBJ2-3; the D call may be TRBD1 or TRBD2 (5 bases each). From germline, CDR1 is ENHRY and CDR2 SYGVKD. V was shortened by 0 bases and J by 2 bases, with 9 bases between the two germline ends. The CDR3 is 15 amino acids. CDR3 DNA sequence: TGTGCCATCAGTGAGTCAGGGGAGCCCACAGATACGCAGTATTTT. Its translation: CAISESGEPTDTQYF.

This chain joins TRBV9 and TRBJ1-6; tentatively, D is TRBD1 (5 bases). The ends were cut back, 4 bases at V and 5 bases at J, with 7 bases in the middle. This CDR3 region has 13 residues. The germline CDR1 and CDR2 sequences are SGDLS and YYNGEE. CDR3 in amino acids: CASSSQDNSPLHF. DNA for the CDR3: TGTGCCAGCAGCTCACAGGATAATTCACCCCTCCACTTT.

Of note for this clonotype: The junction differs from germline at one of its ends, possibly a read error. This chain joins TRBV19 and TRBJ1-5, with unresolved D. The germline CDR1 and CDR2 sequences are LNHDA and SQIVND (reference sequence). The length of the CDR3 is 16 residues. The CDR3 reads CANSSWTDYSNQPQHF. CDR3 coding DNA: TGTGCCAATAGTAGTTGGACGGATTATAGCAATCAGCCCCAGCATTTT.

This rearrangement joins TRBV5-1 to TRBJ2-1, with TRBD1 matching 8 bases. CDR1 is SGHRS and CDR2 is YFSETQ in the germline V gene. The length of the CDR3 is 14 residues. V was pared by 3 bases and J by 8 bases, with 7 bases of the junction left unmatched. The CDR3 sequence is CASSSGQASYEQFF. CDR3 nucleotides: TGCGCCAGCAGCTCGGGACAGGCGTCGTATGAGCAGTTCTTC.

The sample holds a few counts of this clonotype. The chain uses TRBV29-1 and TRBJ2-7; D not certain. V was clipped by 4 bases and J by 3 bases, with 16 bases between them. There are 14 residues in the CDR3. Germline V gene sequence: CDR1 SQVTM, CDR2 ANQGSEA. The CDR3 is CSVAWWDRVYEQYF. CDR3 in DNA: TGCAGCGTTGCTTGGTGGGATAGGGTCTACGAGCAGTACTTC.

V is TRBV20-1 and J is TRBJ2-7, with D possibly matching TRBD2 (6 bases). V lost 3 bases to trimming and J lost 4 bases, with 10 bases between them. Germline CDR1 and CDR2: DFQATT and SNEGSKA (reference sequence). The CDR3 loop spans 12 amino acids. The CDR3 sequence: CSARRDSYEQYF. The CDR3 nucleotides are TGCAGTGCTAGGAGGGACTCATACGAGCAGTACTTC.

The chain joins TRBV5-1 to TRBJ1-1, with D perhaps TRBD1 (6 bases). The ends were cut back, 0 bases at V and 4 bases at J, with 13 bases in the middle. From germline, CDR1 is SGHRS and CDR2 YFSETQ. The CDR3 sequence is 15 residues long. CDR3 protein: CASSLDGGLSTEAFF. CDR3 DNA sequence: TGCGCCAGCAGCTTGGATGGGGGGCTTAGCACTGAAGCTTTCTTT.

This sequence joins TRBV6-6 and TRBJ1-4; D ambiguous. The CDR3 runs to 13 residues. The germline V gene encodes CDR1 MNHNY and CDR2 SVGAGI (reference sequence). The V gene lost 2 bases and the J gene lost 7 bases, with 8 bases spanning the gap. CDR3 in amino acids: CASSYRPGEKLFF. CDR3 DNA sequence: TGTGCCAGCAGTTACCGACCTGGTGAAAAACTGTTTTTT.

The chain joins TRBV11-2 to TRBJ2-3; 7 bases fit TRBD2. The CDR3 totals 15 residues. V gave up 3 bases and J gave up 5 bases; unmatched junction bases: 8. The germline gives CDR1 SGHAT, CDR2 FQNNGV. Written as DNA, the CDR3 is TGTGCCAGCAGCTTCGGCGGGGGAGAAGGAGATACGCAGTATTTT. Protein sequence: CASSFGGGEGDTQYF.

The genes are TRBV12-3 or TRBV12-4 and TRBJ2-3, with a tentative D call TRBD1 (6 bases). V was shortened by 5 bases and J by 6 bases, with 15 bases between the two germline ends. The length of the CDR3 is 14 residues. In DNA form, the CDR3 reads TGTGCCAGCAGTACAGGGATCGTGTCTGATACGCAGTATTTT. Amino acids: CASSTGIVSDTQYF.

At least ten counts were recorded for this clonotype. This chain joins TRBV7-8 and TRBJ1-1; possibly TRBD1 for D (6 bases). This CDR3 comprises 17 residues. In germline, CDR1 is SGHVS, CDR2 FQNEAQ. V lost 5 bases to trimming and J lost 0 bases, with 19 bases between them. The CDR3 DNA reads as TGTGCCAGCAGCCCACTAAGACTGACAGGCATGAACACTGAAGCTTTCTTT. As protein: CASSPLRLTGMNTEAFF.

CDR3 sequence (DNA): TGTGCCACCAGCAGAGAAGGTAGAGATACGCAGTATTTT. This sequence encodes CATSREGRDTQYF. The genes are TRBV15 and TRBJ2-3; D is uncertain. The CDR3 has 13 residues. Germline values: CDR1 LNHNV, CDR2 YYDKDF (reference sequence). V lost 0 bases and J lost 5, with 6 bases in between.

Points on this clonotype: Germline is not matched at one junction end, which may reflect a read error. The genes are TRBV5-3 and TRBJ2-1; either TRBD1 or TRBD2 may fit D (5 bases each). TRBV5-3 is sorted into the ORF group, with uncertain function. The CDR3 is made up of 15 amino acids. As DNA, the CDR3 is TGTGCCAGCAGCTTGAAGGGACCCGCGGTCAATGAGCAGTTCTTC. Its protein is CASSLKGPAVNEQFF.

CDR3: CASTLGGVGTDTQYF. The CDR3 DNA reads as TGTGCCAGCACTTTAGGCGGGGTGGGGACAGATACGCAGTATTTT. V and J are TRBV6-1 and TRBJ2-3; D perhaps matches TRBD2 (6 bases). V lost 7 bases and J lost 3, with 17 bases in between. The CDR3 runs to 15 residues. Germline V gene lookup returns CDR1 MNHNS and CDR2 SASEGT.

This chain uses TRBV2 with TRBJ1-4; no reliable D call. Germline V gives CDR1 SNHLY, CDR2 FYNNEI. V was clipped by 10 bases and J by 5 bases, with 8 bases between them. This CDR3 region has 11 residues. The CDR3 region is CANKENEKLFF. The CDR3 bases are TGTGCCAACAAAGAAAATGAAAAACTGTTTTTT.

This rearrangement joins TRBV4-1 to TRBJ1-5; TRBD1 is a possible D gene (5 bases). CDR3 length equals 15 residues. Deletions cut 3 bases from V and 4 bases from J, with 13 bases between. Per the germline V gene, CDR1 is MGHRA and CDR2 is YSYEKL. Written as DNA, the CDR3 is TGCGCCAGCAGCCATGAGGGGTATGGTAATCAGCCCCAGCATTTT. This translates into CASSHEGYGNQPQHF.

In its sample, this clonotype was seen a few times. The chain is built from TRBV19 and TRBJ1-1; no reliable D call. V lost 4 bases, J lost 0 bases, and 9 bases lay in between. Germline V gene sequence: CDR1 LNHDA, CDR2 SQIVND (reference sequence). This CDR3 spans 14 amino acids. The CDR3 sequence: CASSTRGVNTEAFF. The CDR3 nucleotides are TGTGCCAGTAGTACGCGGGGTGTGAACACTGAAGCTTTCTTT.

This clonotype has a single count. The genes are TRBV5-6 and TRBJ1-3; D gene uncertain. CDR3 length equals 17 residues. Germline V gene data show CDR1 as SGHDT and CDR2 as YYEEEE. V was shortened by 1 base and J by 0 bases, with 14 bases between the two germline ends. The chain's CDR3 is CASSLLFTAYSGNTIYF. The CDR3 region has the DNA TGTGCCAGCAGCTTGCTTTTCACGGCCTACTCTGGAAACACCATATATTTT.

The chain uses TRBV3-1 and TRBJ2-5; the D gene is possibly TRBD2 (7 bases). The CDR3 runs to 16 residues. V was pared by 3 bases and J by 1 base, with 15 bases between. From germline, CDR1 is LGHDT and CDR2 YNNKEL (reference sequence). The CDR3 here is CASSQGGHNTQETQYF. In DNA, the CDR3 is TGTGCCAGCAGCCAGGGGGGGCACAACACCCAAGAGACCCAGTACTTC.

The DNA of the CDR3 is TGCAGTGCTAGAGATGGGGGTGGGACTAGGAGGGAGACCCAGTACTTC. It translates to CSARDGGGTRRETQYF. The rearrangement uses TRBV20-1 and TRBJ2-5; TRBD2 matches 8 bases. Germline V gives CDR1 DFQATT, CDR2 SNEGSKA (reference sequence). This CDR3 contains 16 residues. The ends lost 0 bases at V and 5 bases at J; junction bases unmatched: 11.

The table lists this clonotype with a few counts. This chain joins TRBV7-2 and TRBJ2-2; D is undetermined. V lost 5 bases to trimming and J lost 8 bases, with 18 bases between them. The germline gives CDR1 SGHTA, CDR2 FQGNSA. This CDR3 spans 15 amino acids. Here the CDR3 reads CASSLSPYAVGELFF. CDR3 DNA: TGTGCCAGCAGCCTTTCGCCCTACGCGGTGGGGGAGCTGTTTTTT. The full variable domain, in which reference TRBV7-2 and TRBJ2-2 provide the parts outside the CDR3, is GAGVSQSPSNKVTEKGKDVELRCDPISGHTALYWYRQSLGQGLEFLIYFQGNSAPDKSGLPSDRFSAERTGGSVSTLTIQRTQQEDSAVYLCASSLSPYAVGELFFGEGSRLTVL.

The chain has TRBV24-1 and TRBJ2-5; the D gene could be TRBD1 or TRBD2 (5 bases each). The CDR3 covers 13 residues. V was clipped by 9 bases and J by 9 bases, with 19 bases between them. CDR1 KGHDR and CDR2 SFDVKD come from the germline V gene. The CDR3 loop reads CATGRDGRWPQYF. The CDR3 DNA reads TGTGCCACCGGCCGGGACGGTCGATGGCCCCAGTACTTC.